This T cell receptor (beta chain) came from a study of CXCR3-negative and CXCR3-positive naive CD8 T cells. Points from the study as a whole: CXCR3-positive naive cells had TRB CDR3s that were more hydrophobic than CXCR3-negative naive cells had. TRBV-TRBJ usage matched between naive CXCR3-negative and CXCR3-positive cells but not between memory cells. The authors found comparable surface CD5 between naive subsets and inferred TCR strength from TRB CDR3 properties.

Subsets of CD8+ T cells were each sorted in triplicate at about 300,000 cells apiece. Naive CD8+ T cells carried a CD45RO-CCR7+CD27+CD95- phenotype. The libraries of TRB cDNA were prepared using 5' RACE with UMI labels. TCRdb re-called the 5' RACE reads and shows each CDR3 protein once, DNA omitted. Reported are 49,000 or so distinct CDR3 sequences; the ten largest clones contain 0.56%. On this clonotype itself: Its specificity is unknown.

Germline CDR1 ENHRY, CDR2 SYGVKD. This CDR3 contains 15 residues. This chain joins TRBV10-3 and TRBJ2-7; as DNA is missing, the TRBD2 call by TCRdb cannot be tested. Sequencing was done on a sample of naive CXCR3+ CD8+ T cells from blood. Subset of the sample: CD45RO-CCR7+CD27+CD95- naive CD8+ T cells expressing CXCR3 (TNR3+). The receptor's source is a human donor in good health. Some clones in this sample may be carry-over from other donors' samples. The CDR3 sequence: CAIRDTVTSFHEQYF.